The 10 T cell receptor beta chains below were found in one sample sequenced in a study of beta chain features in type 1 diabetes. The whole isolated RNA underwent reverse transcription, so sequencing captured expressed TCRB transcripts. Here immunoSEQ multiplex PCR was the method, and the copy in TCRdb shows in-frame clones only, minus some. The table has under 900,000 clones, around a sixth seen once; the top ten hold 0.023%. Sequencing was done on a sample of naive CD4+ T cells from blood. The receptors come from a woman aged 18-29 years in good health.

This clone appeared a few times. The chain uses TRBV4-3 and TRBJ2-3; TRBD2 aligns across 11 bases. With 3 bases clipped from V and 2 bases from J, the junction kept 4 bases outside the gene matches. Germline assignment: CDR1 LGHNA and CDR2 YSLEER. This CDR3 is 16 amino acids long. CDR3 bases: TGCGCCAGCAGCCACCAGACTAGCGGGGCCACAGATACGCAGTATTTT. Its translation: CASSHQTSGATDTQYF.

This clone has just a few counts. This chain joins TRBV7-9 and TRBJ2-2; TRBD2 matches 7 bases. Losses at the gene ends were 6 bases for V and 0 bases for J; bases not matched to a gene: 7. The CDR3 contains 16 residues. Germline CDR1 and CDR2: SEHNR and FQNEAQ (reference sequence). The CDR3 here is CASSYPSGPNTGELFF. The CDR3 bases are TGTGCCAGCAGTTACCCTAGCGGCCCGAACACCGGGGAGCTGTTTTTT.

This clone has a handful of counts. The chain is built from TRBV7-2 and TRBJ1-2, with D possibly matching TRBD1 (5 bases). Trimming left V 6 bases short and J 2 bases short, with 13 bases between. The CDR3 has 14 amino acids. Germline values: CDR1 SGHTA, CDR2 FQGNSA. This CDR3 reads CASSPGRDNYGYTF. The CDR3 nucleotides are TGTGCCAGCAGTCCTGGACGGGACAACTATGGCTACACCTTC.

V and J are TRBV6-1 and TRBJ2-1; D remains ambiguous. Trimming cost V 6 bases and J 2 bases, with 14 bases left between them. Germline CDR1 MNHNS, CDR2 SASEGT. The CDR3 spans 15 residues. This CDR3 is CASRETVSPYNEQFF. The CDR3 bases are TGTGCCAGCAGGGAAACAGTGTCCCCCTACAATGAGCAGTTCTTC.

This clone was detected only a few times. The chain couples TRBV7-8 to TRBJ2-2, with D perhaps matching TRBD1 or TRBD2 (5 bases each). Germline CDR1 SGHVS, CDR2 FQNEAQ. The CDR3 loop spans 14 amino acids. Trimming removed 1 base at V and 14 bases at J, with 17 bases between. The CDR3 is CASSLGIGAGILFF. The CDR3 DNA is TGTGCCAGCAGCTTAGGGATCGGGGCAGGGATCCTGTTTTTT.

Concerning this clone: The identical CDR3 is also encoded by other nucleotide sequences in the sample. This chain connects TRBV28 to TRBJ2-7; TRBD2 matches at 11 bases. The CDR3 covers 15 residues. Germline-derived CDR1 and CDR2 are MDHEN and SYDVKM. V shed 4 bases, J shed 2 bases, and the junction held 4 bases outside the gene matches. CDR3 loop: CASSSPGLAAYEQYF. The CDR3 coding sequence is TGTGCCAGCAGTTCGCCGGGACTAGCGGCCTACGAGCAGTACTTC.

On this clone: Distinct nucleotide sequences in the sample also encode this CDR3. V usage is TRBV2 and J usage is TRBJ2-7; D remains ambiguous. Trimming shortened V by 5 bases and J by 1 base, and 3 bases separated the two germline ends. The CDR3 runs 11 residues. Germline-derived CDR1 and CDR2 are SNHLY and FYNNEI. The CDR3 DNA follows: TGTGCCAGCAGTCTGTCCTACGAGCAGTACTTC. Protein: CASSLSYEQYF.

The chain employs TRBV7-9 and TRBJ2-7; D remains unclear. This CDR3 comprises 15 residues. The ends were cut back, 5 bases at V and 5 bases at J, with 19 bases in the middle. Germline assignment: CDR1 SEHNR and CDR2 FQNEAQ (reference sequence). Written as DNA, the CDR3 is TGTGCCAGCAGCCCAAGATTGTCTAGGGCCCACGAGCAGTACTTC. Its translation is CASSPRLSRAHEQYF.

V and J are TRBV7-9 and TRBJ2-6; the D is unclear. Germline CDR1 SEHNR, CDR2 FQNEAQ (reference sequence). CDR3 length: 15 residues. V dropped 3 bases and J dropped 0 bases, with 6 bases sitting between them. Written as DNA, the CDR3 is TGTGCCAGCAGCTTTTTTGGCTCTGGGGCCAACGTCCTGACTTTC. Its translation is CASSFFGSGANVLTF.

This clone was seen a handful of times. At the DNA level, this CDR3 is encoded by other sequences in the same sample as well. The chain employs TRBV28 and TRBJ2-5; D possibly matches TRBD1 or TRBD2 (5 bases each). Trimming cost V 7 bases and J 1 base, with 10 bases left between them. This CDR3 has 13 amino acids. The germline CDR1 and CDR2 sequences are MDHEN and SYDVKM. The CDR3 loop is CASKGTPQETQYF. The CDR3, as DNA: TGTGCCAGCAAAGGGACGCCCCAAGAGACCCAGTACTTC.